The 28 T cell receptor beta chains in this list originate from one sample, sequenced in a study of cytomegalovirus exposure and HLA in healthy donors (TCRdb year 2017). Library creation used the immunoSEQ multiplex PCR assay. A mixture of 60 forward primers for TCR Vbeta segments and 13 reverse primers for TCR Jbeta segments was used in the multiplex PCR. Imported from immuneACCESS, the table was reduced by TCRdb to in-frame sequences with V and J called. These copies leave out some clones; in studies compared against another copy, an unresolved V gene accounts for under half, and the cause of the remainder is not known. The sample table holds fewer than 100,000 clones, of which roughly 80% were seen once. The top ten clones comprise about 8.3% of the sample. Sequencing used PBMCs. These receptors came from a female donor in good health and CMV-seronegative.

This clone was counted only a few times. The V and J genes are TRBV13 and TRBJ1-2, with 10 bases lining up with TRBD1. Germline CDR1 is PRHDT and CDR2 is FYEKMQ (reference sequence). V lost 5 bases to trimming and J lost 10 bases; unmatched junction nucleotides: 7. The CDR3 consists of 13 residues. CDR3 in DNA: TGTGCCAGCAGCGCCACCGGGACAGGGGTCTACACCTTC. It encodes CASSATGTGVYTF.

The chain employs TRBV4-3 and TRBJ2-1; D is perhaps TRBD1 (5 bases). The CDR3 totals 15 residues. The V and J ends lost 0 bases and 2 bases respectively, with 8 bases between them. Germline CDR1 LGHNA, CDR2 YSLEER. The CDR3 DNA is TGCGCCAGCAGCCAAGAAGGCAGGGCCTACAATGAGCAGTTCTTC. Protein product: CASSQEGRAYNEQFF.

This chain uses TRBV5-1 with TRBJ2-5; a weak D match, TRBD2 (5 bases). Trimming removed 0 bases from V and 1 base from J, with 10 bases in between. Germline values: CDR1 SGHRS, CDR2 YFSETQ. This CDR3 has 15 amino acids. The CDR3 DNA sequence: TGCGCCAGCAGCTTGGAGGGCGGGTCCCAAGAGACCCAGTACTTC. Amino acids: CASSLEGGSQETQYF.

This clone was observed a few times. The chain combines TRBV4-1 with TRBJ1-2; 8 nucleotides line up with TRBD1. V was pared by 0 bases and J by 5 bases, with 11 bases of the junction left unmatched. The CDR3 sequence is 17 residues long. Germline CDR1 MGHRA, CDR2 YSYEKL. CDR3 sequence reads: CASSQDPGQGTVYGYTF. CDR3 bases: TGCGCCAGCAGCCAAGACCCCGGACAGGGAACGGTTTATGGCTACACCTTC.

The chain uses TRBV5-1 and TRBJ1-1; weak D call: TRBD1 (6 bases). V dropped 0 bases and J dropped 1 base, with 7 bases sitting between them. This CDR3 comprises 14 residues. Germline-derived CDR1 and CDR2 are SGHRS and YFSETQ. CDR3 loop: CASSLDRANTEAFF. The CDR3 nucleotides read TGCGCCAGCAGCTTGGACAGGGCGAACACTGAAGCTTTCTTT.

This clone was observed a handful of times. Mismatch with germline at one junction end may stem from a read error. The gene calls are TRBV30 and TRBJ1-3, with a tentative D call TRBD1 (5 bases). Per the germline V gene, CDR1 is GTSNPN and CDR2 is SVGIG (reference sequence). The CDR3 totals 13 residues. CDR3 coding DNA: TGTGACTGGGACCACGACTATGGAAACACCATATATTTT. Residues: CDWDHDYGNTIYF.

This rearrangement joins TRBV4-3 to TRBJ2-3; TRBD1 matches at 7 bases. CDR3 size: 17 residues. Germline V gives CDR1 LGHNA, CDR2 YSLEER. Germline trimming cut 4 bases from V and 2 bases from J; bases unmatched to any gene: 12. The CDR3 here is CASSPLHTGDNTDTQYF. The CDR3 region has the DNA TGCGCCAGCAGCCCCCTCCACACAGGGGATAACACAGATACGCAGTATTTT.

A single count supports this clone. As DNA, the CDR3 is TGTGCCAGCAGCTTTGGGCCACAAGAGACCCAGTACTTC. Its protein is CASSFGPQETQYF. The chain couples TRBV7-2 to TRBJ2-5, with D hard to call. This CDR3 region has 13 residues. The V gene's germline CDR1 is SGHTA and CDR2 FQGNSA. V was clipped by 3 bases and J by 2 bases, with 7 bases between them.

The chain has TRBV28 and TRBJ1-6; 9 nucleotides match TRBD1. The length of the CDR3 is 16 residues. CDR1 is MDHEN, CDR2 SYDVKM, per germline. Trimming took 5 bases from V and 5 from J; bases not matched to a gene: 7. CDR3 sequence reads: CASSLGTGNNNSPLHF. CDR3 in DNA: TGTGCCAGCAGTCTCGGGACAGGGAACAATAATTCACCCCTCCACTTT.

The V call is TRBV14, the J call TRBJ2-1; TRBD2 matches at 10 bases. Germline trimming cut 1 base from V and 4 bases from J; bases unmatched to any gene: 7. CDR3 length equals 17 residues. Germline CDR1 SGHDN, CDR2 FVKESK. The CDR3 DNA reads TGTGCCAGCAGCCAAGTCCGAGGACTAGCGGTATACAATGAGCAGTTCTTC. Translation: CASSQVRGLAVYNEQFF.

This chain joins TRBV4-2 and TRBJ2-7, with D possibly TRBD2 on 5 matching bases. Trimming took 1 base from V and 2 from J, leaving 12 bases between them. The CDR3 has 15 amino acids. CDR1 is LGHNA and CDR2 is YNFKEQ in the germline V gene. CDR3 DNA sequence: TGTGCCAGCAGCCAAGTCAGAGCGGCCCCCTACGAGCAGTACTTC. As protein: CASSQVRAAPYEQYF.

The chain uses TRBV4-1 and TRBJ2-5; 7 bases fit TRBD2. The CDR3 sequence is 17 residues long. After removal of 1 base from V and 2 bases from J, the junction contained 10 bases not matched to a gene. Looked up from germline, CDR1 is MGHRA and CDR2 is YSYEKL. CDR3 amino acids: CASSQVGRAGGQETQYF. The CDR3 coding sequence is TGCGCCAGCAGCCAAGTGGGTCGCGCCGGGGGGCAAGAGACCCAGTACTTC.

The genes are TRBV7-8 and TRBJ1-1; 9 bases are a match to TRBD1. V dropped 5 bases and J dropped 4; count of bases not matched to a gene: 8. The CDR3 totals 15 residues. Germline-derived CDR1 and CDR2 are SGHVS and FQNEAQ. The CDR3, as DNA: TGTGCCAGCAGCAAATTACAGGGGGCACGCACTGAAGCTTTCTTT. The encoded protein is CASSKLQGARTEAFF.

This chain joins TRBV28 and TRBJ2-7; 8 bases are a match to TRBD1. The CDR3 runs to 15 residues. The ends lost 6 bases at V and 0 bases at J; junction bases unmatched: 7. Germline values: CDR1 MDHEN, CDR2 SYDVKM. The CDR3 sequence is CASSHWDRSSYEQYF. Here the CDR3 DNA reads TGTGCCAGCAGCCATTGGGACAGGAGCTCCTACGAGCAGTACTTC.

The chain combines TRBV18 with TRBJ1-5; D not certain. Trimming removed 3 bases from V and 5 bases from J, with 17 bases in between. Germline V CDR1 and CDR2: KGHSH, LQKENI. The CDR3 sequence is 16 residues long. The CDR3 DNA is TGTGCCAGCTCACCCGGGAGGGAAAGTTTACATCAGCCCCAGCATTTT. This codes for CASSPGRESLHQPQHF.

The chain is built from TRBV18 and TRBJ1-1, with 9 bases fitting TRBD1. In germline, CDR1 is KGHSH, CDR2 LQKENI. V lost 3 bases, J lost 4 bases, and 9 bases stayed unmatched. CDR3 size: 16 residues. CDR3 sequence reads: CASSPPDRGRSTEAFF. The CDR3 coding sequence is TGTGCCAGCTCACCCCCGGACAGGGGACGATCCACTGAAGCTTTCTTT.

This clone was detected only a few times. This chain connects TRBV6-1 to TRBJ1-6; D unclear. The CDR3 loop spans 13 amino acids. Deletions cut 5 bases from V and 8 bases from J, with 10 bases between. CDR1 and CDR2 from the germline V gene are MNHNS and SASEGT. The CDR3 spells CASSSDTYSPLHF. CDR3 DNA: TGTGCCAGCAGTTCTGACACCTATTCACCCCTCCACTTT.

The rearrangement uses TRBV9 and TRBJ1-5; TRBD1 might be the D (6 bases). CDR1 SGDLS and CDR2 YYNGEE come from the germline V gene. This CDR3 spans 16 amino acids. V lost 0 bases and J 4 bases, leaving 14 bases between the germline ends. This CDR3 is CASSVDGTGINQPQHF. The CDR3 nucleotides read TGTGCCAGCAGCGTAGATGGTACAGGGATAAATCAGCCCCAGCATTTT.

V is TRBV19 and J is TRBJ2-1; 7 nucleotides line up with TRBD2. The trim removed 8 bases at V and 6 bases at J, leaving 13 bases unmatched. The CDR3 is 15 amino acids. Germline V lookup: CDR1 LNHDA, CDR2 SQIVND (reference sequence). CDR3 amino acids: CASGGVRGIPNEQFF. In DNA, the CDR3 is TGTGCCAGTGGGGGGGTACGCGGGATCCCCAATGAGCAGTTCTTC. The full variable domain, in which reference TRBV19 and TRBJ2-1 provide the parts outside the CDR3, is DGGITQSPKYLFRKEGQNVTLSCEQNLNHDAMYWYRQDPGQGLRLIYYSQIVNDFQKGDIAEGYSVSREKKESFPLTVTSAQKNPTAFYLCASGGVRGIPNEQFFGPGTRLTVL.

V is TRBV7-2 and J is TRBJ1-5, with TRBD1 matching over 8 bases. J gave up 6 bases and V 4 bases, and 11 bases lay outside the gene matches. Per germline, CDR1 SGHTA and CDR2 FQGNSA. This CDR3 comprises 16 residues. In DNA, the CDR3 is TGTGCCAGCAGCTACGAATACAGGGGGGTGGGTCAGCCCCAGCATTTT. As protein: CASSYEYRGVGQPQHF.

V gene TRBV19 combines with J gene TRBJ1-1, with a tentative D call TRBD1 (5 bases). CDR1 and CDR2 (germline): LNHDA, SQIVND (reference sequence). The CDR3 length is 13 residues. Trimming took 7 bases from V and 4 from J, leaving 13 bases between them. The CDR3 here is CASTDGGATEAFF. DNA for the CDR3: TGTGCCAGTACCGATGGAGGGGCCACTGAAGCTTTCTTT.

The rearrangement joins TRBV6-5 to TRBJ2-7; D may be TRBD1 (5 bases). V lost 2 bases to trimming and J lost 0 bases, with 11 bases between them. CDR1 and CDR2 from the germline V gene are MNHEY and SVGAGI. The CDR3 runs to 15 residues. The CDR3 spells CASSYDSSSSYEQYF. CDR3 nucleotides: TGTGCCAGCAGTTACGACAGTTCAAGCTCCTACGAGCAGTACTTC.

V is TRBV30 and J is TRBJ2-7; 10 nucleotides align to TRBD2. The CDR3 covers 16 residues. The V gene end was trimmed by 3 bases and the J gene end by 7 bases; junction bases not matched to a gene: 15. CDR1 and CDR2 (germline): GTSNPN, SVGIG (reference sequence). Here the CDR3 reads CAWRDLWTSGLGEQYF. The DNA for the CDR3 is TGTGCCTGGAGGGACCTTTGGACTAGCGGCCTGGGGGAGCAGTACTTC.

The rearrangement links TRBV7-2 to TRBJ1-2; D is unclear. Between the trimmed V and J ends, which lost 2 bases and 2 bases, there was a span of 18 bases. Germline V lookup: CDR1 SGHTA, CDR2 FQGNSA. The CDR3 spans 17 residues. The CDR3: CASSLFPMAGLNYGYTF. The CDR3 region has the DNA TGTGCCAGCAGCTTATTCCCGATGGCCGGGTTAAACTATGGCTACACCTTC.

This clone was counted a single time. The rearrangement links TRBV5-1 to TRBJ2-3, with D tentatively TRBD1 (5 bases). This CDR3 has 14 residues. CDR1 SGHRS and CDR2 YFSETQ come from the germline V gene. V shed 0 bases and J shed 3 bases, with 8 bases lying between them. CDR3 coding DNA: TGCGCCAGCAGCTTGGTAGGGGTTACAGATACGCAGTATTTT. This translates into CASSLVGVTDTQYF.

This clone was observed a handful of times. V gene TRBV30 combines with J gene TRBJ1-5; D perhaps matches TRBD1 (5 bases). The CDR3 is 14 amino acids. In germline, CDR1 is GTSNPN, CDR2 SVGIG (reference sequence). V was cut by 0 bases and J by 2 bases, with 8 bases left in between. For the CDR3, the DNA is TGTGCCTGGAGTGTGACAGCCCGCAATCAGCCCCAGCATTTT. Translation gives CAWSVTARNQPQHF.

V and J are TRBV6-4 and TRBJ2-3; no firm D call. Germline V gene lookup returns CDR1 MRHNA and CDR2 SNTAGT. The V end was cut by 3 bases, the J end by 1 base, with 8 bases between. This CDR3 comprises 14 residues. The CDR3 sequence: CASSDASGTDTQYF. The CDR3 coding sequence is TGTGCCAGCAGTGATGCAAGCGGCACAGATACGCAGTATTTT.

V gene TRBV5-4 combines with J gene TRBJ2-3; 10 bases fit TRBD2. Losses at the gene ends were 3 bases for V and 6 bases for J; bases not matched to a gene: 10. Germline CDR1 and CDR2: SGHNT and YYREEE (reference sequence). The length of the CDR3 is 16 residues. The CDR3: CASSSLAGAVGDTQYF. Here the CDR3 DNA reads TGTGCCAGCAGCTCTCTAGCGGGAGCGGTAGGGGATACGCAGTATTTT.